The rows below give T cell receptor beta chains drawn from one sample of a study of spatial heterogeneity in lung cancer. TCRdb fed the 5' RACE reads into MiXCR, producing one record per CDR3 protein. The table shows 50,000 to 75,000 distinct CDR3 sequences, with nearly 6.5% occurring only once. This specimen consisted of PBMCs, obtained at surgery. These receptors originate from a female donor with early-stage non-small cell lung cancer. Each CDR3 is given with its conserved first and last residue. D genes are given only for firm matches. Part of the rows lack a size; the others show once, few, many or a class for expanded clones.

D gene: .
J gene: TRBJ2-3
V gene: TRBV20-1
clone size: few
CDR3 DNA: TGCAGTGCTAGTCCCCCCAGCGGTTACACAGATACGCAGTATTTT
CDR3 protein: CSASPPSGYTDTQYF

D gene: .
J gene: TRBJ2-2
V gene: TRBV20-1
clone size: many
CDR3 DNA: TGCAGTGCTGGGCGGGGAGCTGACACCGGGGAGCTGTTTTTT
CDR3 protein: CSAGRGADTGELFF

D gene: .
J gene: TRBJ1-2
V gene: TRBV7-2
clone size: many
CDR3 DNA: TGTGCCAGCAGCCTGAAGGTCTCTCAGGGCTTGGGCGGCTACACCTTC
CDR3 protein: CASSLKVSQGLGGYTF

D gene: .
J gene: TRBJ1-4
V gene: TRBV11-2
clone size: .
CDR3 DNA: TGTGCCAGCAGCGAACAGGGAGCGAATGAAAAACTGTTTTTT
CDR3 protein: CASSEQGANEKLFF

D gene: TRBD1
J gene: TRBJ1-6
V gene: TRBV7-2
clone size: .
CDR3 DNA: TGTGCCAGCAGGGGATCGGGACAGGCGTATAATTCACCCCTCCACTTT
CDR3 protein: CASRGSGQAYNSPLHF

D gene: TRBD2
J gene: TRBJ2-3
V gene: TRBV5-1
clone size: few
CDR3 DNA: TGCGCCAGCAGCTTCCCCCCTAGCGGGAGGGCCCATAGCACAGATACGCAGTATTTT
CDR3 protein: CASSFPPSGRAHSTDTQYF

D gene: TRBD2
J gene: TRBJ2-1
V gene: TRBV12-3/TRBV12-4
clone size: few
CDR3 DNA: TGTGCCAGCAGTGGACTAGCGCGAGACGGTGAGCAGTTCTTC
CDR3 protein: CASSGLARDGEQFF

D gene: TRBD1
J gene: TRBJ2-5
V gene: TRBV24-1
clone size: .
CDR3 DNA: TGTGCCACCAGTGATCCCCAAGCCGGGACAGGGGAGACCCAGTACTTC
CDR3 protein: CATSDPQAGTGETQYF

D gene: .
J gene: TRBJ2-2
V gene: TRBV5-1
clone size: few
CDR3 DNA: TGCGCCAGCAGCTTGGCTCCGACGGACACCGGGGAGCTGTTTTTT
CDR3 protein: CASSLAPTDTGELFF

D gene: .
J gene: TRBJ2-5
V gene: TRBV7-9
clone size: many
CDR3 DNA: TGTGCCAGCAGCTTATTGAGGGTTGGAGAGACCCAGTACTTC
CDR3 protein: CASSLLRVGETQYF

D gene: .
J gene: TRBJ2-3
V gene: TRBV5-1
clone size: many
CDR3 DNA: TGCGCCAGCAGCTTGGCAGCGACCAGCACAGATACGCAGTATTTT
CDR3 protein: CASSLAATSTDTQYF

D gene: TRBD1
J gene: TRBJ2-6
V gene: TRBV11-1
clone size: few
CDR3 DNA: TGTGCCAGCAGCTTGCCGGGACAGGGGACGGCTGGGGCCAACGTCCTGACTTTC
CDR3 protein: CASSLPGQGTAGANVLTF

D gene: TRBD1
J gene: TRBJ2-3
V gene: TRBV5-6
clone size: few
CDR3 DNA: TGTGCCAGCAGCTTGGCGCTGGACAGGCTCACAGATACGCAGTATTTT
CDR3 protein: CASSLALDRLTDTQYF

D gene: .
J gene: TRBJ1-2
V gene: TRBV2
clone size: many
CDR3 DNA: TGTGCCAGCAATGTTCGTCGACAGGAGGGCGGCTACACCTTC
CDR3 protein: CASNVRRQEGGYTF

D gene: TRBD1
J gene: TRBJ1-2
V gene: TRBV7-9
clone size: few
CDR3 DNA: TGTGCCAGCAGCCAAACGATTCCGGGACAGGATTTCTATGGCTACACCTTC
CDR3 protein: CASSQTIPGQDFYGYTF

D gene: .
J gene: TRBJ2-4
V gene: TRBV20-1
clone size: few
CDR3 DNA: TGCAGCGCGGTGGCTTTAGCCAAAAACATTCAGTACTTC
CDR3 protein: CSAVALAKNIQYF

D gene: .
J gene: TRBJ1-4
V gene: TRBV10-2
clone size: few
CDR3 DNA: TGCGCCAGCAGTGAGTCGAGGACCCTGGATCTGTTTTTT
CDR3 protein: CASSESRTLDLFF

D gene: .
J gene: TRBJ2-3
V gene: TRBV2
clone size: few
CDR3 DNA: TGTGCCAGCAGTCTCCGGGACCTCCGAGATACGCAGTATTTT
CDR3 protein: CASSLRDLRDTQYF

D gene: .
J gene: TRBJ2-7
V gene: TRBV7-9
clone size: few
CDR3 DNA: TGTGCCAGCAGCTGGCTTCCCGGGACACAACAGTTTTACGAGCAGTACTTC
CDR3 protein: CASSWLPGTQQFYEQYF

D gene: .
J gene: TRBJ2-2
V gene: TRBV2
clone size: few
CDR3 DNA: TGTGCCAGCAGTGAAGGAACCCGGGTGCCCGGGGAGCTGTTTTTT
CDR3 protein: CASSEGTRVPGELFF

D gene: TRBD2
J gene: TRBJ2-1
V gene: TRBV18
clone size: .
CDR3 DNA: TGTGCCAGCTCACCACTCCCGACTAGCGGGGGGATAAATGAGCAGTTCTTC
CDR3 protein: CASSPLPTSGGINEQFF

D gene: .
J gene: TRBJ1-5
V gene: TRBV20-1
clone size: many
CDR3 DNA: TGCAGTGCTAGACTGACAGGAAGAGCTGAGCTCAGCAATCAGCCCCAGCATTTT
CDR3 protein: CSARLTGRAELSNQPQHF

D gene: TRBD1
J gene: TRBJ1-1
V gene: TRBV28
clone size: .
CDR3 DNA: TGTGCCAGCAGTTCGGGACAGCGCCCCGAAGCTTTCTTT
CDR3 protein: CASSSGQRPEAFF

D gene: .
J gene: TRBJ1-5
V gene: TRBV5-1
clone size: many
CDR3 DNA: TGCGCCAGCAGCCTGGACGGCTATAGCAATCAGCCCCAGCATTTT
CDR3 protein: CASSLDGYSNQPQHF

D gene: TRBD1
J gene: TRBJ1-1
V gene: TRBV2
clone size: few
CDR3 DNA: TGTGCCAGCACGACAGGGGAGAACACTGAAGCTTTCTTT
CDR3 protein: CASTTGENTEAFF

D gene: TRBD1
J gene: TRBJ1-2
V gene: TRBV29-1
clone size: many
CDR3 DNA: TGCAGCGTAGGACAGGGGAGCTATGGCTACACCTTC
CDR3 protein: CSVGQGSYGYTF

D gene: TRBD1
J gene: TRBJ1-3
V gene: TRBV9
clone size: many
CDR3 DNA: TGTGCCAGCAGCGTTTATTCTATGGGACAGGTCTCTGGAAACACCATATATTTT
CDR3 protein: CASSVYSMGQVSGNTIYF

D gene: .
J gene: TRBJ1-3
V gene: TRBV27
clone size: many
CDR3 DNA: TGTGCCAGCAGTTCGGGGGCGTGGGGAAACACCATATATTTT
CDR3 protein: CASSSGAWGNTIYF

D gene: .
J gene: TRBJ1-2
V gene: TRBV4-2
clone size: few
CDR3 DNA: TGTGCCAGCAGCCAAGACCCCGGACAGAACTATGGCTACACCTTC
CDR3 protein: CASSQDPGQNYGYTF

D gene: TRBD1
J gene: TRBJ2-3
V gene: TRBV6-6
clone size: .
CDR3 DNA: TGTGCCAGCCACCGGACAGGGGGCGAAGATACGCAGTATTTT
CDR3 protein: CASHRTGGEDTQYF

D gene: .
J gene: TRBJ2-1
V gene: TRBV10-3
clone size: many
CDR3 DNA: TGTGCCATCAGTGAGTCTCGGAGAATCCAGGACAATGAGCAGTTCTTC
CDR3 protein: CAISESRRIQDNEQFF

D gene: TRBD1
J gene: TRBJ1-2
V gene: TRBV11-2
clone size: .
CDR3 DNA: TGTGCCAGCAGCCCGGGACAGGTCTATGGCTACACCTTC
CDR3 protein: CASSPGQVYGYTF

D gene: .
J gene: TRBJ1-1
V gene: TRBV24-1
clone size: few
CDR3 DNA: TGTGCCACCAGTCACCCGGGCGTAGCTGAAGCTTTCTTT
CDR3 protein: CATSHPGVAEAFF

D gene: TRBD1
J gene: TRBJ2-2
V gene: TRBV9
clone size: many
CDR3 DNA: TGTGCCAGCAGCGGATCCGGGACAGGGTTCAACACCGGGGAGCTGTTTTTT
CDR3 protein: CASSGSGTGFNTGELFF

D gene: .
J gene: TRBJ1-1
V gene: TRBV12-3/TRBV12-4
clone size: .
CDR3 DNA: TGTGCCAGCAGTTTTTCAGGGTGGGTTGAAGCTTTCTTT
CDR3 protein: CASSFSGWVEAFF

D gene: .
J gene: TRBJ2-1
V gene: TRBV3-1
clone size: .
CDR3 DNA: TGTGCCAGCAGCCAAGATACGACTCCCTACAATGAGCAGTTCTTC
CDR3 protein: CASSQDTTPYNEQFF

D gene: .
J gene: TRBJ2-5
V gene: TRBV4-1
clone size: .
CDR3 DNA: TGCGCCAGCAGCCAAGGGTTCCAAGAGACCCAGTACTTC
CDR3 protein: CASSQGFQETQYF

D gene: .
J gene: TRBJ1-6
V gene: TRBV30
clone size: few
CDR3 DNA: TGTGCCTGGAGTTACAGGGAGAATTCACCCCTCCACTTT
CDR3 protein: CAWSYRENSPLHF

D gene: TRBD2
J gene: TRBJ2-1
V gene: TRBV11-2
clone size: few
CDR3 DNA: TGTGCCAGCAGCCTCCGGGGACTAGCGGACAATGAGCAGTTCTTC
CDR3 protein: CASSLRGLADNEQFF

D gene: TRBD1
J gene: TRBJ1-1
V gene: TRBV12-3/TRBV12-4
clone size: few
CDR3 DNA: TGTGCCAGCAGAACTCTCGACAGGGGGGGCACTGAAGCTTTCTTT
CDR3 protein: CASRTLDRGGTEAFF

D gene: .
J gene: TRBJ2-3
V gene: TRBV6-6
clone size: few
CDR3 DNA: TGTGCCAGCAGCACCCCCCTTAGCCCAGATACGCAGTATTTT
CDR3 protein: CASSTPLSPDTQYF

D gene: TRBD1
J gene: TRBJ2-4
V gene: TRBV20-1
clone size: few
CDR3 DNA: TGCAGTGCTAGAGATCCGGACAGGGGGCTAATGGACATTCAGTACTTC
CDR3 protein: CSARDPDRGLMDIQYF

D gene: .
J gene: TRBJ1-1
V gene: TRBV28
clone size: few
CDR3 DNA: TGTGCCAGCAGTTTATCTGACACCCCTGTCACTGAAGCTTTCTTT
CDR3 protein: CASSLSDTPVTEAFF

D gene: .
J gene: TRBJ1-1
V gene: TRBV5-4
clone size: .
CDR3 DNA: TGTGCCAGCAGCTTTGGGTCCACTGAAGCTTTCTTT
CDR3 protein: CASSFGSTEAFF

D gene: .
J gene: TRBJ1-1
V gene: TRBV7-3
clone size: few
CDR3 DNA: TGTGCCAGCAGCTTAAAAGGGCAGGACACTGAAGCTTTCTTT
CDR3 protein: CASSLKGQDTEAFF

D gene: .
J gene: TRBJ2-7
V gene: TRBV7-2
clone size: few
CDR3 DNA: TGTGCCAGCAGCTTAGAGGGACATGGGGTCTACGAGCAGTACTTC
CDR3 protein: CASSLEGHGVYEQYF

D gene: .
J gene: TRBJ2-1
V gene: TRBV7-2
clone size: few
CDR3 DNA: TGTGCCAGCAGCTTAGCTGCTGGCTCCTACAATGAGCAGTTCTTC
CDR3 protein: CASSLAAGSYNEQFF

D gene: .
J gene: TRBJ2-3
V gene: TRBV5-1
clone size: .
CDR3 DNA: TGCGCCAGCAGGTTTGGTGAGGCAGATACGCAGTATTTT
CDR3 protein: CASRFGEADTQYF

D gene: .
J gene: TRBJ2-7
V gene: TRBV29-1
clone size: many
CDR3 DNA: TGCAGCGTTGCACATAACTCCTACGAGCAGTACTTC
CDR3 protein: CSVAHNSYEQYF

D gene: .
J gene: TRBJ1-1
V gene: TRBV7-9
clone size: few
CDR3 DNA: TGTGCCAGCAGCCAGGCCACTGAAGCTTTCTTT
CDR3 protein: CASSQATEAFF

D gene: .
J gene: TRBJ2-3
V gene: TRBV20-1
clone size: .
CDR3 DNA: TGCAGTGCAAAAAGACAGACTAGCACAGATACGCAGTATTTT
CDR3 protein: CSAKRQTSTDTQYF

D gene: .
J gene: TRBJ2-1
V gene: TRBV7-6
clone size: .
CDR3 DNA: TGTGCCAGCAGCTTTCTAGAGGGGATAGGGGTCAATGAGCAGTTCTTC
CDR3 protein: CASSFLEGIGVNEQFF

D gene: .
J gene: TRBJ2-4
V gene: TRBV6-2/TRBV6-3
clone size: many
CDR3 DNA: TGTGCCAGCAGTTACCGGCCGGGGTACCAAGACATTCAGTACTTC
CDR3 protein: CASSYRPGYQDIQYF

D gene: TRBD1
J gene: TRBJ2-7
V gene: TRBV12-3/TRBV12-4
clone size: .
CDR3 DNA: TGTGCCAGCAGCGACAGGGGGTTCTACGAGCAGTACTTC
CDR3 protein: CASSDRGFYEQYF